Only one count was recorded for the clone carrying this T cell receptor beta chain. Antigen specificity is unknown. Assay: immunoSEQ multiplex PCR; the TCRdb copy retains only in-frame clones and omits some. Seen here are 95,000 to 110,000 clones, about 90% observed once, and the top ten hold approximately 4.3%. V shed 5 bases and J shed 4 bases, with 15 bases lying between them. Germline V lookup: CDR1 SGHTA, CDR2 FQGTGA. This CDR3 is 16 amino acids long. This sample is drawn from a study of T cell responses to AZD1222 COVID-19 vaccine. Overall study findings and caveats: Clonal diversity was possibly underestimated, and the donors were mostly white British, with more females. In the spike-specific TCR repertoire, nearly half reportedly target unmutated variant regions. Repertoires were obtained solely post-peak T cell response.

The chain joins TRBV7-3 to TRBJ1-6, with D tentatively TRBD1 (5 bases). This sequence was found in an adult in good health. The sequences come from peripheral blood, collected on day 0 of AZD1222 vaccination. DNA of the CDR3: TGTGCCAGCAGCGCCCAGGGTGGGGGATATAATTCACCCCTCCACTTT. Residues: CASSAQGGGYNSPLHF.